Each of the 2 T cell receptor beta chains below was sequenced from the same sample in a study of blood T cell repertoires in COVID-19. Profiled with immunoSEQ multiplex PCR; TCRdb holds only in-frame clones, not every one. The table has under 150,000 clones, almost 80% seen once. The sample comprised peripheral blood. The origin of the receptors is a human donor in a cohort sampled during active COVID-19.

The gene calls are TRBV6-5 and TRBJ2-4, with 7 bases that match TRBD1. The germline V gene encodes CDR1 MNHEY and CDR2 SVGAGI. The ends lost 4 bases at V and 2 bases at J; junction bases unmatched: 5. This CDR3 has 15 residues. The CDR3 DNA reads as TGTGCCAGCAGTTCGGAGACAGGGTCCAAAAACATTCAGTACTTC. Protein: CASSSETGSKNIQYF.

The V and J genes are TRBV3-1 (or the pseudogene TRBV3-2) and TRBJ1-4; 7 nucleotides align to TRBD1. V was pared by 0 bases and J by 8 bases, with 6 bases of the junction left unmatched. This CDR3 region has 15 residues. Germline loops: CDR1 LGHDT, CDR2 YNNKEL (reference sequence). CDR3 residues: CASSQDRTGREKLFF. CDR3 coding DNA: TGTGCCAGCAGCCAAGATCGGACAGGACGGGAAAAACTGTTTTTT.